These 17 T cell receptor beta chains were sequenced from one sample in a study of chemoradiotherapy in HPV16-positive cancers. Profiling relied on immunoSEQ multiplex PCR, and the TCRdb table lists in-frame clones only, not all of them. There are 4,500 to 6,000 clones in the sample; about 79% occur only once, and 25% to 30% lies in the top ten. The sample was acquired from a patient who underwent chemoradiotherapy. These receptors were obtained from a human donor with HPV-associated anogenital cancer.

The chain couples TRBV4-3 to TRBJ1-5, with D hard to call. Germline V gene lookup returns CDR1 LGHNA and CDR2 YSLEER. The CDR3 loop spans 15 amino acids. Trimming cost V 1 base and J 3 bases, with 10 bases left between them. CDR3 nucleotides: TGCGCCAGCAGCCAAGGGGTCGCCTTCAATCAGCCCCAGCATTTT. Its protein product is CASSQGVAFNQPQHF.

This clone was counted a few times. V and J are TRBV7-9 and TRBJ2-7; D perhaps matches TRBD1 (6 bases). The CDR3 consists of 15 residues. CDR1 is SEHNR, CDR2 FQNEAQ, per germline (reference sequence). Deletions cut 5 bases from V and 7 bases from J, with 21 bases between. The CDR3 region has the DNA TGTGCCAGCAGCGCGCGAGAAGCAGGGGTTTGGGAGCAGTACTTC. This gives the protein CASSAREAGVWEQYF. Full variable domain (remainder filled in from reference TRBV7-9 and TRBJ2-7): DTGVSQNPRHKITKRGQNVTFRCDPISEHNRLYWYRQTLGQGPEFLTYFQNEAQLEKSRLLSDRFSAERPKGSFSTLEIQRTEQGDSAMYLCASSAREAGVWEQYFGPGTRLTVT.

J is TRBJ2-6 and V is TRBV9; D uncertain. CDR1 and CDR2 (germline): SGDLS, YYNGEE. This CDR3 comprises 16 residues. The V gene lost 3 bases and the J gene lost 0 bases, with 10 bases spanning the gap. CDR3 in amino acids: CASSGLHSSGANVLTF. The CDR3 DNA sequence: TGTGCCAGCAGCGGGCTTCACAGCTCTGGGGCCAACGTCCTGACTTTC.

V gene TRBV7-2 combines with J gene TRBJ2-1; 7 bases match TRBD2. V lost 6 bases and J lost 4; bases outside the gene matches: 9. Germline-derived CDR1 and CDR2 are SGHTA and FQGNSA. CDR3 size: 15 residues. This CDR3 is CASRAGVSSYNEQFF. Here the CDR3 DNA reads TGTGCCAGCAGGGCGGGGGTTTCGTCGTACAATGAGCAGTTCTTC.

The V and J genes are TRBV12-5 and TRBJ1-4; 8 nucleotides match TRBD1. V trimming: 0 bases; J trimming: 0 bases; junction bases outside the gene matches: 21. Germline-derived CDR1 and CDR2 are LGHNT and FRNRAP. The CDR3 runs 23 residues. The CDR3 is CASGLVQGGQGPFRLSTNEKLFF. CDR3 DNA: TGTGCTAGTGGTTTGGTACAAGGAGGACAGGGCCCCTTTCGGCTGTCAACTAATGAAAAACTGTTTTTT.

The genes are TRBV19 and TRBJ2-3; D remains ambiguous. The V and J ends lost 11 bases and 1 base respectively, with 16 bases between them. This CDR3 contains 14 residues. Germline values: CDR1 LNHDA, CDR2 SQIVND (reference sequence). This CDR3 is CAANRGLGTDTQYF. The CDR3 DNA is TGTGCCGCCAACCGCGGTCTGGGCACAGATACGCAGTATTTT.

V is TRBV11-2 and J is TRBJ2-5; perhaps TRBD2 as D (6 bases). There are 16 residues in the CDR3. Trimming pared 0 bases from V and 4 bases from J, leaving 15 bases between. CDR1 and CDR2 from the germline V gene are SGHAT and FQNNGV. The CDR3 nucleotides read TGTGCCAGCAGCTTAGATTGGGTAGGGACTGGAGAGACCCAGTACTTC. Its protein product is CASSLDWVGTGETQYF.

The gene calls are TRBV29-1 and TRBJ2-3; possible D gene TRBD2, 6 bases. V lost 3 bases and J 3 bases, leaving 7 bases between the germline ends. Germline lookup yields CDR1 SQVTM and CDR2 ANQGSEA. CDR3 size: 12 residues. CDR3 amino acids: CSVDGTTDTQYF. The DNA for the CDR3 is TGCAGCGTTGACGGGACTACAGATACGCAGTATTTT.

The gene calls are TRBV18 and TRBJ1-1, with D uncertain. The V and J ends lost 1 base and 0 bases respectively, with 6 bases between them. CDR1 and CDR2 from the germline V gene are KGHSH and LQKENI. The CDR3 runs to 14 residues. The CDR3 bases are TGTGCCAGCTCACCACGCCAGCTGAACACTGAAGCTTTCTTT. Its protein product is CASSPRQLNTEAFF.

This clone was seen more than once but under ten times. V and J are TRBV11-2 and TRBJ1-2, with D unresolved. This CDR3 comprises 12 residues. V lost 1 base and J lost 8, with 8 bases in between. The germline gives CDR1 SGHAT, CDR2 FQNNGV. The CDR3 loop reads CASSLVSDGYTF. DNA for the CDR3: TGTGCCAGCAGCTTAGTGTCGGACGGCTACACCTTC.

This clone was observed once. The chain employs TRBV5-1 and TRBJ2-3; D call uncertain. V lost 4 bases and J 2 bases, leaving 11 bases between the germline ends. Germline lookup yields CDR1 SGHRS and CDR2 YFSETQ. The CDR3 runs to 14 residues. The CDR3, as DNA: TGCGCCAGCAGCGCCGACGCAAACACAGATACGCAGTATTTT. Translating it yields CASSADANTDTQYF.

The V and J genes are TRBV30 and TRBJ2-3; tentatively, D is TRBD2 (5 bases). V gave up 3 bases and J gave up 2 bases, with 9 bases separating them. Germline CDR1 reads GTSNPN; CDR2 reads SVGIG (reference sequence). The CDR3 is made up of 13 amino acids. In DNA, the CDR3 is TGTGCCTGGAGCGAGGGATTCACAGATACGCAGTATTTT. It codes for CAWSEGFTDTQYF.

The sample holds a few counts of this clone. V is TRBV5-1 and J is TRBJ2-7; D gene ambiguous. The germline gives CDR1 SGHRS, CDR2 YFSETQ. The CDR3 has 15 residues. Between the trimmed V and J ends, which lost 7 bases and 12 bases, there was a span of 29 bases. The CDR3 DNA follows: TGCGCCAGCTCTTCTCCTGAGATGGTTTTCCAGGCGCTGTACTTC. As protein: CASSSPEMVFQALYF.

The chain combines TRBV28 with TRBJ1-1, with D possibly being TRBD1 (6 bases). This CDR3 region has 16 residues. The V end was cut by 5 bases, the J end by 5 bases, with 21 bases between. In germline, CDR1 is MDHEN, CDR2 SYDVKM. CDR3: CASSERWGRGYTEAFF. For the CDR3, the DNA is TGTGCCAGCAGTGAACGATGGGGGCGCGGTTATACTGAAGCTTTCTTT.

The chain employs TRBV7-2 and TRBJ1-2; possible D gene TRBD1, 5 bases. The CDR3 is 14 residues long. Trimming stripped 2 bases from V and 3 bases from J, with 10 bases between. Per the germline V gene, CDR1 is SGHTA and CDR2 is FQGNSA. CDR3 region: CASSLTGPYYGYTF. The CDR3 DNA follows: TGTGCCAGCAGCTTAACAGGTCCTTACTATGGCTACACCTTC.

V and J are TRBV28 and TRBJ2-1; 8 bases are shared with TRBD2. The V gene's germline CDR1 is MDHEN and CDR2 SYDVKM. The ends lost 7 bases at V and 12 bases at J; junction bases unmatched: 5. This CDR3 spans 11 amino acids. The CDR3 protein is CASTTGTRQFF. The DNA for the CDR3 is TGTGCCAGCACCACCGGGACTAGGCAGTTCTTC.

This chain uses TRBV30 with TRBJ1-6; the D is unclear. V gave up 4 bases and J gave up 2 bases, with 9 bases separating them. The CDR3 covers 14 residues. Germline-derived CDR1 and CDR2 are GTSNPN and SVGIG (reference sequence). Written as DNA, the CDR3 is TGTGCCTGGACCGGAGGCGCCTATAATTCACCCCTCCACTTT. It yields the protein CAWTGGAYNSPLHF.